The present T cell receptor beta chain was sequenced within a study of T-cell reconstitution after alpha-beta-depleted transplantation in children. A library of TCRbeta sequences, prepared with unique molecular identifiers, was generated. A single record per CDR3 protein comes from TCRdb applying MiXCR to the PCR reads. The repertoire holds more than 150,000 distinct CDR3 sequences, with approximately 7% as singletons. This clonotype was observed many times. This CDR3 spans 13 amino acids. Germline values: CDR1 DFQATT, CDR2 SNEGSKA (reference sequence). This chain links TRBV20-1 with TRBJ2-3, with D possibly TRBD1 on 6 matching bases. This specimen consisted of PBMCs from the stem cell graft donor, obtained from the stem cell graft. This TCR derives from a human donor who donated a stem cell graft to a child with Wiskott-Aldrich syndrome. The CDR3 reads CRPRDTGTDTQYF. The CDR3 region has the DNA TGCAGACCAAGGGACACTGGGACAGATACGCAGTATTTT.